The 10 T cell receptor beta chains below were found in one sample sequenced in a study of siplizumab effects on memory and regulatory T cells. No antigens are known for them. The mixed lymphocyte reaction cells underwent coculture at 37°C for approximately 6 days. Produced via immunoSEQ multiplex PCR; TCRdb's table is partial and in-frame only. This sample has 3,000 to 3,500 clones, with 55% to 65% found just once. The source material was CFSE-low (dividing) CD8+ T cells sorted from an allogeneic mixed lymphocyte reaction. All receptors derive from a human donor in good health; the cells came from an allogeneic mixed lymphocyte reaction. Some clones in this sample may be carry-over from other donors' samples.

The sample holds a few counts of this clone. V is TRBV27 and J is TRBJ2-5, with 13 bases aligning to TRBD2. V was pared by 6 bases and J by 9 bases, with 1 base of the junction left unmatched. Germline V gene lookup returns CDR1 MNHEY and CDR2 SMNVEV (reference sequence). The CDR3 runs 12 residues. The CDR3 spells CASRGLAGSQYF. The CDR3 DNA sequence: TGTGCCAGCAGGGGACTAGCGGGGTCCCAGTACTTC.

This clone has only one observation. The rearrangement uses TRBV7-2 and TRBJ1-1; D gene ambiguous. The CDR3 covers 14 residues. Trimming pared 4 bases from V and 4 bases from J, leaving 13 bases between. Per the germline V gene, CDR1 is SGHTA and CDR2 is FQGNSA. The CDR3 sequence is CASSSLLGFTEAFF. As DNA, the CDR3 is TGTGCCAGCAGCTCCCTGTTGGGGTTCACTGAAGCTTTCTTT.

In its sample, this clone was seen a few times. The chain is built from TRBV4-1 and TRBJ2-5; 9 bases are a match to TRBD1. Germline loops: CDR1 MGHRA, CDR2 YSYEKL. The length of the CDR3 is 15 residues. J gave up 5 bases and V 1 base, and 5 bases lay outside the gene matches. CDR3: CASSQVQGARETQYF. The CDR3, as DNA: TGCGCCAGCAGCCAAGTACAGGGGGCTCGGGAGACCCAGTACTTC.

This clone was seen a handful of times. This sequence joins TRBV11-2 and TRBJ1-4, with D uncertain. CDR3 size: 14 residues. Germline assignment: CDR1 SGHAT and CDR2 FQNNGV. The germline V and J ends were trimmed by 1 base and 2 bases, with 5 bases remaining between them. CDR3 sequence reads: CASSLVDTNEKLFF. The DNA for the CDR3 is TGTGCCAGCAGCTTAGTGGACACTAATGAAAAACTGTTTTTT.

The chain links TRBV29-1 to TRBJ2-7; D might be TRBD1 (5 bases). V shed 0 bases and J shed 1 base, with 7 bases lying between them. Germline CDR1 SQVTM, CDR2 ANQGSEA. The CDR3 length is 13 residues. The CDR3 is CSVEDDRSYEQYF. The CDR3 DNA reads as TGCAGCGTTGAAGATGACAGATCCTACGAGCAGTACTTC.

The chain links TRBV6-4 to TRBJ1-2; D is perhaps TRBD1 (5 bases). This CDR3 spans 14 amino acids. Germline CDR1 and CDR2: MRHNA and SNTAGT. Trimming took off 2 bases at V and 3 bases at J, with 10 bases between the two ends. The CDR3 protein is CASSDRRAYYGYTF. The CDR3 DNA reads as TGTGCCAGCAGTGACCGCAGGGCTTACTATGGCTACACCTTC.

The rearrangement joins TRBV5-1 to TRBJ2-7; 7 bases fit TRBD1. The CDR3 length is 14 residues. With 4 bases clipped from V and 3 bases from J, the junction kept 7 bases outside the gene matches. Germline CDR1 is SGHRS and CDR2 is YFSETQ. This CDR3 reads CASSPGSGGYEQYF. CDR3 bases: TGCGCCAGCAGCCCCGGGTCAGGGGGCTACGAGCAGTACTTC.

The rearrangement joins TRBV18 to TRBJ2-5, with D possibly being TRBD1 (6 bases). The J call is doubtful: the DNA matches TRBJ2-7 better. This CDR3 spans 14 amino acids. The germline V gene encodes CDR1 KGHSH and CDR2 LQKENI. In DNA, the CDR3 is TGTGCCAGCTCACCGGGACAATCCGTCTACGAGCAGTACTTC. This gives the protein CASSPGQSVYEQYF.

The chain joins TRBV6-5 to TRBJ1-1; no reliable D call. The germline gives CDR1 MNHEY, CDR2 SVGAGI. This CDR3 has 12 residues. The germline V and J ends were trimmed by 4 bases and 3 bases, with 6 bases remaining between them. Written as DNA, the CDR3 is TGTGCCAGCAGTTCCAGAGACACTGAAGCTTTCTTT. This sequence encodes CASSSRDTEAFF.

The V call is TRBV7-9, the J call TRBJ2-2; D ambiguous. The CDR3 contains 14 residues. Looked up from germline, CDR1 is SEHNR and CDR2 is FQNEAQ (reference sequence). V dropped 4 bases and J dropped 8 bases, with 14 bases sitting between them. DNA of the CDR3: TGTGCCAGCAGCTCGCCCTGGGTGGAGGGGGAGCTGTTTTTT. As protein: CASSSPWVEGELFF.